Shown below are 9 T cell receptor beta chains from a single sample sequenced in a study of Ad26.COV2.S vaccination and SARS-CoV-2 variants (dated by TCRdb to 2020 to 2022). The treatment or condition tag for this specimen amounts to: around 19 received Ad26.COV2.S at low or high dose, single or two shots; about 5 received placebo; per-sample allocation not given. For vaccine and placebo recipients, the sequenced repertoires came from samples collected on day 63 after the first injection. Library preparation employed the immunoSEQ multiplex PCR assay. Entries here come from immuneACCESS through TCRdb and include only in-frame sequences with V and J called. Some clones fail to appear in such tables; in the studies checked, an unresolved V gene covers under half of the shortfall, and the cause of the remainder is unknown. The sample table lists a few hundred thousand clones, 90% of them with a count of one. The ten top clones hold roughly 3.9% of the sample.

The specimen comprised peripheral blood, sampled in a trial of Ad26.COV2.S vaccine versus placebo. Receptor source: a person aged 18 to 59 who received the Ad26.COV2.S COVID-19 vaccine or a placebo.

This chain connects TRBV6-2 or TRBV6-3 to TRBJ2-1; D could derive from TRBD1 or TRBD2 (5 bases each). V gave up 2 bases and J gave up 0 bases, with 5 bases separating them. CDR1 and CDR2 from the germline V gene are MNHEY and SVGEGT. This CDR3 spans 14 amino acids. DNA of the CDR3: TGTGCCAGCAGTTACGGGGGCTCCTACAATGAGCAGTTCTTC. Residues: CASSYGGSYNEQFF.

The V gene is TRBV18, the J gene TRBJ2-5; 7 bases are a match to TRBD1. Unmatched junction bases numbered 2, after V lost 3 bases and J lost 1 base. The germline V gene has CDR1 KGHSH and CDR2 LQKENI. The CDR3 consists of 14 residues. The CDR3 bases are TGTGCCAGCTCACCGGGACAGCTCCAAGAGACCCAGTACTTC. Its protein is CASSPGQLQETQYF.

This clone came up once. This chain connects TRBV27 to TRBJ2-7; D not certain. The ends were cut back, 2 bases at V and 2 bases at J, with 7 bases in the middle. Germline CDR1 reads MNHEY; CDR2 reads SMNVEV (reference sequence). This CDR3 is 13 amino acids long. CDR3 amino acids: CASSLLTTYEQYF. The DNA of the CDR3 is TGTGCCAGCAGTTTACTTACGACCTACGAGCAGTACTTC.

The CDR3 DNA is TGTGCCAGCAGCGTAGAGGCGGGCCACTCCTACGAGCAGTACTTC. It is translated as CASSVEAGHSYEQYF. The genes are TRBV9 and TRBJ2-7; possibly TRBD2 for D (5 bases). Per germline, CDR1 SGDLS and CDR2 YYNGEE. Trimming took off 0 bases at V and 0 bases at J, with 10 bases between the two ends. The CDR3 covers 15 residues.

The chain joins TRBV19 to TRBJ1-2; 8 positions match TRBD1. V was pared by 3 bases and J by 4 bases, with 10 bases of the junction left unmatched. The CDR3 runs to 16 residues. Per germline, CDR1 LNHDA and CDR2 SQIVND (reference sequence). CDR3 in amino acids: CASSISPGQVAYGYTF. The CDR3, as DNA: TGTGCCAGTAGTATCTCACCGGGACAGGTTGCCTATGGCTACACCTTC. The entire variable domain, with the rest obtained from reference TRBV19 and TRBJ1-2, is as follows: DGGITQSPKYLFRKEGQNVTLSCEQNLNHDAMYWYRQDPGQGLRLIYYSQIVNDFQKGDIAEGYSVSREKKESFPLTVTSAQKNPTAFYLCASSISPGQVAYGYTFGSGTRLTVV.

The chain joins TRBV10-3 to TRBJ2-2; no clear D. Trimming pared 2 bases from V and 5 bases from J, leaving 12 bases between. CDR3 length: 15 amino acids. Germline V gene sequence: CDR1 ENHRY, CDR2 SYGVKD. CDR3 nucleotide sequence: TGTGCCATCAGTGAGAATGGGGTCTGGACCGGGGAGCTGTTTTTT. It specifies CAISENGVWTGELFF.

J is TRBJ2-7 and V is TRBV6-6; TRBD1 agrees at 11 bases. V lost 11 bases, J lost 5 bases, and 5 bases stayed unmatched. CDR3 length: 12 residues. The germline V gene has CDR1 MNHNY and CDR2 SVGAGI (reference sequence). The CDR3 coding sequence is TGTGCCGTTCGGACAGGGGGCGACGAGCAGTACTTC. Translation gives CAVRTGGDEQYF.

The chain is built from TRBV9 and TRBJ1-5; D may be TRBD1 (5 bases). The V gene's germline CDR1 is SGDLS and CDR2 YYNGEE. The CDR3 has 16 residues. Trimming stripped 4 bases from V and 1 base from J, with 15 bases between. CDR3 coding DNA: TGTGCCAGCAGCCCCCCCTGGGGACCAAGCAATCAGCCCCAGCATTTT. Protein product: CASSPPWGPSNQPQHF.

J is TRBJ2-1 and V is TRBV24-1; D gene uncertain. CDR1 is KGHDR, CDR2 SFDVKD, per germline. The CDR3 spans 13 residues. Between the trimmed V and J ends, which lost 4 bases and 6 bases, there was a span of 9 bases. CDR3 coding DNA: TGTGCCACCAGTGACGGTAGTGGCAATGAGCAGTTCTTC. It is translated as CATSDGSGNEQFF.